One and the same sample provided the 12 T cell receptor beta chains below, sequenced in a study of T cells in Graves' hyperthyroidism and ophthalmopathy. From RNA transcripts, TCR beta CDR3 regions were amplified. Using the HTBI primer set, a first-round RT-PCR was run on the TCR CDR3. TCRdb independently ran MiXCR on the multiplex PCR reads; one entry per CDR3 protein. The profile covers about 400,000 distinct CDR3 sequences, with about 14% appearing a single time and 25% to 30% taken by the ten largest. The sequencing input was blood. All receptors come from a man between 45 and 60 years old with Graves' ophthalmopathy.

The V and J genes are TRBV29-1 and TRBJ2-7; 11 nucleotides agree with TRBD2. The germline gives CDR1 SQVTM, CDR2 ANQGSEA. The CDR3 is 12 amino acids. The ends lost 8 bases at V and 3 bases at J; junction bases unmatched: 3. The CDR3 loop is CSPGLADYEQYF. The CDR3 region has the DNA TGCAGCCCGGGACTAGCGGACTACGAGCAGTACTTC.

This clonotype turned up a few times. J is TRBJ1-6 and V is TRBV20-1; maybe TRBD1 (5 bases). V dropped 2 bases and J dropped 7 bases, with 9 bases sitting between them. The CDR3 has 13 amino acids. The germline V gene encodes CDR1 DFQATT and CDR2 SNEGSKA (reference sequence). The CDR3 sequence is CSARQGENSPLHF. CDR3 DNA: TGCAGTGCTAGACAGGGAGAGAATTCACCCCTCCACTTT.

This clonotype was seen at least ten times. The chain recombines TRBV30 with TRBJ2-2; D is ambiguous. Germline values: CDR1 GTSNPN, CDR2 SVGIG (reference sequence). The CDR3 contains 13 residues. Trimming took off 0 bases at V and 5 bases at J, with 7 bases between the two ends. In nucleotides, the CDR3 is TGTGCCTGGAGTGTACTCTCAACCGGGGAGCTGTTTTTT. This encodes CAWSVLSTGELFF.

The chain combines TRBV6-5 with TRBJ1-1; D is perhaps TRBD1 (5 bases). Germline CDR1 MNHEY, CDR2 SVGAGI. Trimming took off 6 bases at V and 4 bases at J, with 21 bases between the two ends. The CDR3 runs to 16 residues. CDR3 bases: TGTGCCAGCAGATCTCGGTTTGGGGCTAGGAGCACTGAAGCTTTCTTT. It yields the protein CASRSRFGARSTEAFF.

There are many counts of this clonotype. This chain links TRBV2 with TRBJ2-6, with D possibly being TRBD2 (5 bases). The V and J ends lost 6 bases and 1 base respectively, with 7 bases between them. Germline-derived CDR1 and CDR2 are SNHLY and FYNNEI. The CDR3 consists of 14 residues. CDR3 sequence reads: CASRWESGANVLTF. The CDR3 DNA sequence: TGTGCCAGCAGGTGGGAGTCTGGGGCCAACGTCCTGACTTTC. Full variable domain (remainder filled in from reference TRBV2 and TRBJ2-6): EPEVTQTPSHQVTQMGQEVILRCVPISNHLYFYWYRQILGQKVEFLVSFYNNEISEKSEIFDDQFSVERPDGSNFTLKIRSTKLEDSAMYFCASRWESGANVLTFGAGSRLTVL.

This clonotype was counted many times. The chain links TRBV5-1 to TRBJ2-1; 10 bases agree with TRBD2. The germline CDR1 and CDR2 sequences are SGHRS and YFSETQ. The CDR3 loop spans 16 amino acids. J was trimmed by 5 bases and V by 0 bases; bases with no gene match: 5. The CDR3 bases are TGCGCCAGCAGCTTGGCAGGGACTAGCGTCCACAATGAGCAGTTCTTC. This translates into CASSLAGTSVHNEQFF.

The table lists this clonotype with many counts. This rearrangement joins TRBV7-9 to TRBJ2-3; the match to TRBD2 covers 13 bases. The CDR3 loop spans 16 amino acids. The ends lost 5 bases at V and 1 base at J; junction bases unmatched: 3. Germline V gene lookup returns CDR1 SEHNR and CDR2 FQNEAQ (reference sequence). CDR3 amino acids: CASSRTSGRRTDTQYF. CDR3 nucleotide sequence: TGTGCCAGCAGCCGGACTAGCGGGAGACGCACAGATACGCAGTATTTT.

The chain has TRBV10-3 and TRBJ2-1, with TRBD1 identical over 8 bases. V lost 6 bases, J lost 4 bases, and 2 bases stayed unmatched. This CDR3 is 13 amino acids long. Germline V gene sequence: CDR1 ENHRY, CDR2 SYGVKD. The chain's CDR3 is CAISGQGYNEQFF. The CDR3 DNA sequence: TGTGCCATCAGCGGACAGGGTTACAATGAGCAGTTCTTC.

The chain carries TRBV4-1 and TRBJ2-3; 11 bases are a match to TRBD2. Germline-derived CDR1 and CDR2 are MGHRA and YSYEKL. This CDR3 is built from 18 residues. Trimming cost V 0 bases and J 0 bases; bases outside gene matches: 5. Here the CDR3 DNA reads TGCGCCAGCAGCCAAGAGCAAACTAGCGGGGGAAGCACAGATACGCAGTATTTT. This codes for CASSQEQTSGGSTDTQYF.

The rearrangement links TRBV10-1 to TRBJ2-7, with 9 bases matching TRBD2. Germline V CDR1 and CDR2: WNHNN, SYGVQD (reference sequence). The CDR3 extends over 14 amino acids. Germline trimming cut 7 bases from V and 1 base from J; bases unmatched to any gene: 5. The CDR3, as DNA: TGCGCCAGCACTCAGCGGGAGGCGTCCTACGAGCAGTACTTC. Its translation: CASTQREASYEQYF.

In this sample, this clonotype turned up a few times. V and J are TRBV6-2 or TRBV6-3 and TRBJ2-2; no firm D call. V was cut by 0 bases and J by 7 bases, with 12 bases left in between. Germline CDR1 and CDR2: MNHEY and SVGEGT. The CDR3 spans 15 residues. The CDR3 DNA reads TGTGCCAGCAGTTACTCGGTTACAGCTTACGGGGAGCTGTTTTTT. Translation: CASSYSVTAYGELFF.

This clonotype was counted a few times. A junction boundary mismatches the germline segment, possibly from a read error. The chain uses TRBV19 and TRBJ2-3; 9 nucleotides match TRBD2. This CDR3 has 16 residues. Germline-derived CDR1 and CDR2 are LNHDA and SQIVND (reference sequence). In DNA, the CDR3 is TGTGCCAGTAGTAAGATAGCGGGAGTGAGCACAGATACGCGGTATTTT. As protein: CASSKIAGVSTDTRYF.